Sequencing of this T cell receptor beta chain was carried out in a study of T cells in Graves' hyperthyroidism and ophthalmopathy. With respect to this clonotype: Since a much larger clone is just one base distant, this may be a read error.

Amplification of TCR beta CDR3 regions was performed using RNA transcripts as template. RT-PCR in the first round (using the HTBI primer set) targeted the TCR CDR3. Each CDR3 protein is one row after TCRdb ran MiXCR on the multiplex PCR reads. This repertoire shows 700,000 to 850,000 distinct CDR3 sequences, under 45% found once; its top ten account for less than 40%. Hyperthyroidism patients were newly diagnosed, had disease duration under 2 months, and were aged 18 to 65 years. Patients were excluded for uncontrolled infection, other autoimmune disease, pregnancy or lactation. The V end lost 4 bases, the J end lost 8 bases, and 0 bases lay between the germline ends. CDR1 is DFQATT and CDR2 is SNEGSKA in the germline V gene (reference sequence). The CDR3 consists of 9 residues.

The chain employs TRBV20-1 and TRBJ1-6; no clear D. Material: blood. This receptor was taken from a woman aged 35 to 49 with Graves' hyperthyroidism. The CDR3 DNA sequence: TGCAGTGCTAATTCACCCCTCCACTTT. Translating gives CSANSPLHF.